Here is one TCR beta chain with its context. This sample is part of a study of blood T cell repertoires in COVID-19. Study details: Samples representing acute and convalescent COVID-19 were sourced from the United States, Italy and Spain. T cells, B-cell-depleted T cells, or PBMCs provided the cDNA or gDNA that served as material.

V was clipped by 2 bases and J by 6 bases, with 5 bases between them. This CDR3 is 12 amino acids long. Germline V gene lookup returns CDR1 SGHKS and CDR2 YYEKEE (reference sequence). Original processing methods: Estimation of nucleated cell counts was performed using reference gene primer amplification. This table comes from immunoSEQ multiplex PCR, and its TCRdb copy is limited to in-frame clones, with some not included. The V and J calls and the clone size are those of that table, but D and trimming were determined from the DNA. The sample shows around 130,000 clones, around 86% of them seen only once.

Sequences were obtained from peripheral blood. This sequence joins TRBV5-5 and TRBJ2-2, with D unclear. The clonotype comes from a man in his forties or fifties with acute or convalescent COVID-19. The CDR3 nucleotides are TGTGCCAGCAGCTTAGAGGCCGGGGAGCTGTTTTTT. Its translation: CASSLEAGELFF.